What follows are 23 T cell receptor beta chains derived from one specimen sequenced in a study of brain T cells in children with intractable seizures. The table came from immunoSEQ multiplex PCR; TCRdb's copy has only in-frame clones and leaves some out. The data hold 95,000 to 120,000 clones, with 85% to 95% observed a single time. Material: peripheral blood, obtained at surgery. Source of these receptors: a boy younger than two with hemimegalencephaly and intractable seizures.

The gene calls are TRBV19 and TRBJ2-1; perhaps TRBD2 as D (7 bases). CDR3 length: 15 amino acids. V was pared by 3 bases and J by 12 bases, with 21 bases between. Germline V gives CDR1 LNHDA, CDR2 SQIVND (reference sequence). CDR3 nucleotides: TGTGCCAGTAGTATCTGGGGGGGGCGATCTATTGTGCAGTTCTTC. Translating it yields CASSIWGGRSIVQFF.

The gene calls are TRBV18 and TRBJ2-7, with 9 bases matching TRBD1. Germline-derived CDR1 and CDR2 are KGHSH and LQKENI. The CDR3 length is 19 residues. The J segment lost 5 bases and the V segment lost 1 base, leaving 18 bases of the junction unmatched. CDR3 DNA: TGTGCCAGCTCACCACGACTCCGGGACAGGGCCGGCCCAGGGCACGAGCAGTACTTC. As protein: CASSPRLRDRAGPGHEQYF.

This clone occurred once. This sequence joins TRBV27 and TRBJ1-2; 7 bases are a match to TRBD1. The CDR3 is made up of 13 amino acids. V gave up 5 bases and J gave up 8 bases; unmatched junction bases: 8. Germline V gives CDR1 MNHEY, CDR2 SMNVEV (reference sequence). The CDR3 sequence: CASSLTGFDGYTF. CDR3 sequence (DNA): TGTGCCAGCAGTCTGACAGGGTTCGACGGCTACACCTTC.

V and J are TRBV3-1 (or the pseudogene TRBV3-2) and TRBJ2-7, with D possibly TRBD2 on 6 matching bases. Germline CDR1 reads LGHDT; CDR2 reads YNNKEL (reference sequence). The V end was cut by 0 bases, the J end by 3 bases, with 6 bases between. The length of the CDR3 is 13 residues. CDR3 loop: CASSQERGYEQYF. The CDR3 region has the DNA TGTGCCAGCAGCCAAGAGCGGGGCTACGAGCAGTACTTC.

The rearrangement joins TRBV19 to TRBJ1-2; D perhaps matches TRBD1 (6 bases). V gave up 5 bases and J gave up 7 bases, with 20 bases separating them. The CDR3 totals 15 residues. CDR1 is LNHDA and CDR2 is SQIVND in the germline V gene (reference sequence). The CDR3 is CASSSRKTGFSGYTF. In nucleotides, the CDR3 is TGTGCCAGTAGTTCGCGAAAGACAGGCTTCTCTGGCTACACCTTC.

CDR3 region: CASSHTDRGTQPQHF. CDR3 bases: TGTGCCAGCAGCCACACGGACAGGGGGACTCAGCCCCAGCATTTT. The V gene is TRBV4-2, the J gene TRBJ1-5; 10 nucleotides agree with TRBD1. V dropped 3 bases and J dropped 6; count of bases not matched to a gene: 5. The CDR3 runs 15 residues. Germline V CDR1 and CDR2: LGHNA, YNFKEQ.

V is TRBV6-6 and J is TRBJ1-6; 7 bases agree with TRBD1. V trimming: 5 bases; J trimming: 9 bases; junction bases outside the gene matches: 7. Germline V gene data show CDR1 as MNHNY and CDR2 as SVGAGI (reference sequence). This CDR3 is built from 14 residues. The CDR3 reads CASSLQGEGSPLHF. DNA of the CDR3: TGTGCCAGCAGTCTCCAGGGGGAAGGTTCACCCCTCCACTTT.

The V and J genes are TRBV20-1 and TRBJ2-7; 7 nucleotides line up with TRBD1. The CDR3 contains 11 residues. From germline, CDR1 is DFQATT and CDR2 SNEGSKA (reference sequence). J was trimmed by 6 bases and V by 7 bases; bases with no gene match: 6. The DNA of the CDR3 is TGCAGTGTCCCGGACAGGAGCGAGCAGTACTTC. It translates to CSVPDRSEQYF.

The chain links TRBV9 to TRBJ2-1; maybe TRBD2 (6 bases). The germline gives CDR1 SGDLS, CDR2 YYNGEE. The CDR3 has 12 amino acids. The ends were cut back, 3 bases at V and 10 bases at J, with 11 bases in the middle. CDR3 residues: CASSGSSGEQFF. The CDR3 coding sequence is TGTGCCAGCAGCGGATCAAGCGGGGAGCAGTTCTTC.

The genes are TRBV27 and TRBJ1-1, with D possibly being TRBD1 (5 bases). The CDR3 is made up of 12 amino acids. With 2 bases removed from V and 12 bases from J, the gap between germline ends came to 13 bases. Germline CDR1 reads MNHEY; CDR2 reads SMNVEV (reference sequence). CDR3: CASSLRGVVTFF. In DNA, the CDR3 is TGTGCCAGCAGTTTAAGAGGGGTTGTGACTTTCTTT.

CDR3 sequence: CASSSLGAPSEDTQYF. Written as DNA, the CDR3 is TGTGCCAGCAGCTCCCTTGGAGCCCCGAGCGAGGATACGCAGTATTTT. The rearrangement joins TRBV3-1 (or the pseudogene TRBV3-2) to TRBJ2-3; D is ambiguous. Between the trimmed V and J ends, which lost 5 bases and 6 bases, there was a span of 21 bases. This CDR3 contains 16 residues. Germline CDR1 and CDR2: LGHDT and YNNKEL (reference sequence).

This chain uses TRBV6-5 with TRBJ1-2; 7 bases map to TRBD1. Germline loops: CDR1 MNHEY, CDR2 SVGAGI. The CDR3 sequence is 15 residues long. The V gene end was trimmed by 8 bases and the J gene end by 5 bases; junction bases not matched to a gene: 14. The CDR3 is CASGLVGRGEYGYTF. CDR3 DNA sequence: TGTGCCAGCGGGCTGGTGGGCAGGGGGGAATATGGCTACACCTTC.

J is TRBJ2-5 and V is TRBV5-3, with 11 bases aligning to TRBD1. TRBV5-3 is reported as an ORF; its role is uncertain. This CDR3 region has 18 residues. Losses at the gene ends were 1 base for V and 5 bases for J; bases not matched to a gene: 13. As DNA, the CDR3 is TGTGCCAGAAGCTTGCCTCAGTCTTCCGGGACAGGGGGGGAGACCCAGTACTTC. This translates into CARSLPQSSGTGGETQYF.

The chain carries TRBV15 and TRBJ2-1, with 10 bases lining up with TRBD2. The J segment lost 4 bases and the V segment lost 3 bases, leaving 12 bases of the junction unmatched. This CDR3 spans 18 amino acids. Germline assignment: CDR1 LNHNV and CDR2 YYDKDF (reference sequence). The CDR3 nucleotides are TGTGCCACCAGCAGGCCGAATTTAGCGGGAGGACGTTACAATGAGCAGTTCTTC. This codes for CATSRPNLAGGRYNEQFF. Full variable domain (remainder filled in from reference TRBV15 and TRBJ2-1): DAMVIQNPRYQVTQFGKPVTLSCSQTLNHNVMYWYQQKSSQAPKLLFHYYDKDFNNEADTPDNFQSRRPNTSFCFLDIRSPGLGDTAMYLCATSRPNLAGGRYNEQFFGPGTRLTVL.

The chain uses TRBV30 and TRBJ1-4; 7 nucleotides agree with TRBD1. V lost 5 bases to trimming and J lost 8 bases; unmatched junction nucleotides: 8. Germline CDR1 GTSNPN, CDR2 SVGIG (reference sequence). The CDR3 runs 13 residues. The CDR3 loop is CAWRQGAGEKLFF. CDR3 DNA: TGTGCCTGGCGACAGGGAGCAGGCGAAAAACTGTTTTTT. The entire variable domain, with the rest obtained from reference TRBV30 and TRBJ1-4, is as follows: SQTIHQWPATLVQPVGSPLSLECTVEGTSNPNLYWYRQAAGRGLQLLFYSVGIGQISSEVPQNLSASRPQDRQFILSSKKLLLSDSGFYLCAWRQGAGEKLFFGSGTQLSVL.

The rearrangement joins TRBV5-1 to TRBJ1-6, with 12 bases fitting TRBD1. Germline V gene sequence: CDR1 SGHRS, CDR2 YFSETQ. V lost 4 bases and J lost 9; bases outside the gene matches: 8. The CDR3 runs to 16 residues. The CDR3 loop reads CASSPTPGQGASPLHF. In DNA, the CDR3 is TGCGCCAGCAGCCCGACCCCGGGACAGGGGGCTTCACCCCTCCACTTT.

The CDR3 spells CSGRGRGRQETQYF. The CDR3 DNA sequence: TGCAGCGGCCGGGGGCGCGGCCGCCAAGAGACCCAGTACTTC. J is TRBJ2-5 and V is TRBV29-1; either TRBD1 or TRBD2 may fit D (6 bases each). CDR3 size: 14 residues. Trimming took off 7 bases at V and 1 base at J, with 16 bases between the two ends. Germline loops: CDR1 SQVTM, CDR2 ANQGSEA.

Here the CDR3 DNA reads TGTGCCAGCAGACAAACTGTGGGTAGCGTACTCTACAATGAGCAGTTCTTC. Translated, it gives CASRQTVGSVLYNEQFF. This chain connects TRBV28 to TRBJ2-1; maybe TRBD2 (5 bases). Germline V gives CDR1 MDHEN, CDR2 SYDVKM. V was shortened by 6 bases and J by 3 bases, with 21 bases between the two germline ends. The CDR3 contains 17 residues.

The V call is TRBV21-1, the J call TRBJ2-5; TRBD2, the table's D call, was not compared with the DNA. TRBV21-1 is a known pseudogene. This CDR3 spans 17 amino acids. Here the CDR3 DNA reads TGTGCCAGCAGCGGTCGTGAGTGGGGCGGGAGCCAAGAGACCCAGTACTTC. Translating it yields CASSGREWGGSQETQYF.

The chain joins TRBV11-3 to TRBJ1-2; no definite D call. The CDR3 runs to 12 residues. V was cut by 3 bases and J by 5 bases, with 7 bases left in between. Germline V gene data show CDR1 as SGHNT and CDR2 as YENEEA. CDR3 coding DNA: TGTGCCAGCAGCTTCGACACATATGGCTACACCTTC. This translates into CASSFDTYGYTF.

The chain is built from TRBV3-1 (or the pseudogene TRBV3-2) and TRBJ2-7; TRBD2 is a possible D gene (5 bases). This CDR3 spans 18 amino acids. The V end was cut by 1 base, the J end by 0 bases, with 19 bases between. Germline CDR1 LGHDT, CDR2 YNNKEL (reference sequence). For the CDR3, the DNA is TGTGCCAGCAGCCAAGGGCCCACTAGTCGCTCGAGCTCCTACGAGCAGTACTTC. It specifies CASSQGPTSRSSSYEQYF.

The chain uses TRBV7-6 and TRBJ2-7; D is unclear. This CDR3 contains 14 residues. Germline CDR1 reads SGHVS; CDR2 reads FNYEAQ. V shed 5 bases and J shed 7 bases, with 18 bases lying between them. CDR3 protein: CASSLTGELGEQYF. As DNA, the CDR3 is TGTGCCAGCAGCCTGACTGGTGAGTTAGGAGAGCAGTACTTC.

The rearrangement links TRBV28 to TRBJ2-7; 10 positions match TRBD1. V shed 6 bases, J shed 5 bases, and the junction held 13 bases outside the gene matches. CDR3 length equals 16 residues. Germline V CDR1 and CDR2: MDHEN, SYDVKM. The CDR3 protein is CASRETGGSGHNEQYF. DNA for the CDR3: TGTGCCAGCAGGGAGACAGGGGGCTCGGGGCATAACGAGCAGTACTTC.